Listed here are 30 T cell receptor beta chains from one sample, sequenced in a study of CD8+ T cells in alopecia areata. Noted treatment: oral pan-JAK inhibitor, 5-10 mg twice daily. TCR sequencing used cDNA made by reverse transcription of extracted RNA. The table came from immunoSEQ multiplex PCR; TCRdb's copy has only in-frame clones and leaves some out. The sample yields 180,000 or so clones, about 51% seen once. The sample was CD8+ T cells sorted from blood, taken around week 54, from a patient treated with tofacitinib. Receptor source: a human donor with alopecia areata.

In this sample, this clone turned up a few times. This sequence joins TRBV7-9 and TRBJ2-6, with D hard to call. Looked up from germline, CDR1 is SEHNR and CDR2 is FQNEAQ (reference sequence). V lost 4 bases, J lost 0 bases, and 10 bases lay in between. This CDR3 region has 16 residues. CDR3 DNA: TGTGCCAGCAGCTCCAACAGTTTCTCTGGGGCCAACGTCCTGACTTTC. Protein sequence: CASSSNSFSGANVLTF.

This clone was observed a handful of times. The chain combines TRBV2 with TRBJ1-6; 7 bases are a match to TRBD1. Germline lookup yields CDR1 SNHLY and CDR2 FYNNEI. The CDR3 is 19 residues long. After removal of 2 bases from V and 5 bases from J, the junction contained 15 bases not matched to a gene. The DNA of the CDR3 is TGTGCCAGCAGTGAATATTTCGTCCGAACAGGGGCGAATAATTCACCCCTCCACTTT. Encoded protein: CASSEYFVRTGANNSPLHF.

The V and J genes are TRBV11-2 and TRBJ1-6; no reliable D call. Per the germline V gene, CDR1 is SGHAT and CDR2 is FQNNGV. CDR3 size: 15 residues. V lost 1 base and J 5 bases, leaving 9 bases between the germline ends. This chain's CDR3 is CASSLGQANNSPLHF. CDR3 in DNA: TGTGCCAGCAGCTTAGGGCAGGCTAATAATTCACCCCTCCACTTT.

This rearrangement joins TRBV6-5 to TRBJ2-2; no clear D gene. This CDR3 comprises 12 residues. V was shortened by 0 bases and J by 8 bases, with 4 bases between the two germline ends. Germline CDR1 MNHEY, CDR2 SVGAGI. CDR3 DNA: TGTGCCAGCAGTTACTCGGTGGGGGAGCTGTTTTTT. It yields the protein CASSYSVGELFF.

V is TRBV9 and J is TRBJ2-2; D unclear. Germline V lookup: CDR1 SGDLS, CDR2 YYNGEE. Trimming took 0 bases from V and 6 from J, leaving 12 bases between them. The CDR3 is 15 residues long. For the CDR3, the DNA is TGTGCCAGCAGCGTAGCAGGCAAACGAGCCGGGGAGCTGTTTTTT. Protein sequence: CASSVAGKRAGELFF.

This clone was detected a few times. This chain connects TRBV7-9 to TRBJ2-5, with D possibly matching TRBD2 (6 bases). CDR3 length equals 14 residues. With 2 bases removed from V and 9 bases from J, the gap between germline ends came to 16 bases. Germline V gives CDR1 SEHNR, CDR2 FQNEAQ (reference sequence). Written as DNA, the CDR3 is TGTGCCAGCAGCTTACACCCGAACCGGGAGCCCCAGTACTTC. It yields the protein CASSLHPNREPQYF.

This clone was counted between two and nine times. As DNA, the CDR3 is TGCGCCAGCAGGGGGACAGCCTCCTACAATGAGCAGTTCTTC. It yields the protein CASRGTASYNEQFF. The chain has TRBV4-1 and TRBJ2-1; 7 bases match TRBD1. The J segment lost 0 bases and the V segment lost 6 bases, leaving 2 bases of the junction unmatched. Germline values: CDR1 MGHRA, CDR2 YSYEKL. The CDR3 runs to 14 residues.

The V and J genes are TRBV11-1 and TRBJ1-2, with no clear D. The CDR3 extends over 14 amino acids. CDR1 and CDR2 (germline): SGHAT, FQDESV (reference sequence). V was pared by 4 bases and J by 6 bases, with 15 bases between. The CDR3 bases are TGTGCCAGCAGCTCCTCAGATCCGGGAGATGGCTACACCTTC. It codes for CASSSSDPGDGYTF.

The sample holds a few counts of this clone. The rearrangement joins TRBV30 to TRBJ1-1; D is unclear. The V and J ends lost 5 bases and 2 bases respectively, with 12 bases between them. The CDR3 is 13 amino acids. Germline lookup yields CDR1 GTSNPN and CDR2 SVGIG (reference sequence). This CDR3 reads CAWEGLGNTEAFF. The CDR3, as DNA: TGTGCCTGGGAAGGCCTAGGAAACACTGAAGCTTTCTTT.

This clone was observed once. The chain has TRBV27 and TRBJ2-1; D remains unclear. Germline lookup yields CDR1 MNHEY and CDR2 SMNVEV (reference sequence). Trimming shortened V by 3 bases and J by 10 bases, and 16 bases separated the two germline ends. This CDR3 comprises 14 residues. CDR3 in amino acids: CASSFHQSGQEQFF. DNA for the CDR3: TGTGCCAGCAGTTTTCACCAGAGTGGGCAGGAGCAGTTCTTC.

The chain carries TRBV2 and TRBJ2-5, with 12 bases aligning to TRBD1. V dropped 4 bases and J dropped 4; count of bases not matched to a gene: 4. The CDR3 extends over 15 amino acids. Germline CDR1 SNHLY, CDR2 FYNNEI. CDR3 region: CASSAGTGGGETQYF. CDR3 nucleotide sequence: TGTGCCAGCAGTGCCGGGACAGGGGGCGGAGAGACCCAGTACTTC. The variable domain in full, completed from reference TRBV2 and TRBJ2-5, reads EPEVTQTPSHQVTQMGQEVILRCVPISNHLYFYWYRQILGQKVEFLVSFYNNEISEKSEIFDDQFSVERPDGSNFTLKIRSTKLEDSAMYFCASSAGTGGGETQYFGPGTRLLVL.

The chain carries TRBV6-5 and TRBJ1-5; D gene ambiguous. The CDR3 covers 11 residues. Germline loops: CDR1 MNHEY, CDR2 SVGAGI. The V end was cut by 8 bases, the J end by 5 bases, with 7 bases between. For the CDR3, the DNA is TGTGCCAGCGGGAATTATCAGCCCCAGCATTTT. Encoded protein: CASGNYQPQHF.

CDR3 coding DNA: TGTGCCAGCAGCGAAGGTCGCAGTGACTATGGCTACACCTTC. Translated, it gives CASSEGRSDYGYTF. The J gene is TRBJ1-2, the V gene TRBV27; the D is unclear. This CDR3 has 14 residues. With 6 bases removed from V and 3 bases from J, the gap between germline ends came to 14 bases. Germline-derived CDR1 and CDR2 are MNHEY and SMNVEV (reference sequence).

This clone showed up just a few times. V is TRBV5-4 and J is TRBJ1-1; the D gene is possibly TRBD1 (5 bases). Trimming took off 5 bases at V and 3 bases at J, with 14 bases between the two ends. The CDR3 runs to 14 residues. Germline V lookup: CDR1 SGHNT, CDR2 YYREEE (reference sequence). The CDR3 bases are TGTGCCAGCAGTCCCGGGGGGATTGACACTGAAGCTTTCTTT. Amino acid sequence: CASSPGGIDTEAFF.

CDR3 loop: CASSPALGGISGANVLTF. The CDR3 DNA reads TGTGCCAGCAGCCCAGCTCTCGGGGGGATCTCTGGGGCCAACGTCCTGACTTTC. The V and J genes are TRBV4-2 and TRBJ2-6; 7 nucleotides agree with TRBD2. J lost 0 bases, V lost 4 bases, and 9 bases had no gene match. CDR3 length equals 18 residues. Germline-derived CDR1 and CDR2 are LGHNA and YNFKEQ.

The chain combines TRBV6-5 with TRBJ1-1; 9 bases are a match to TRBD1. V shed 2 bases and J 1 base; nucleotides not matched to a gene: 5. The CDR3 is 16 residues long. Germline assignment: CDR1 MNHEY and CDR2 SVGAGI. The CDR3 DNA reads as TGTGCCAGCAGTTACGAAACAGGGGGCTGGAACACTGAAGCTTTCTTT. This codes for CASSYETGGWNTEAFF.

This chain uses TRBV5-6 with TRBJ2-3; a possible D gene is TRBD2 (5 bases). V was shortened by 0 bases and J by 2 bases, with 10 bases between the two germline ends. Per the germline V gene, CDR1 is SGHDT and CDR2 is YYEEEE. This CDR3 contains 15 residues. CDR3 sequence reads: CASSLGDRDTDTQYF. CDR3 bases: TGTGCCAGCAGCTTGGGGGATCGGGACACAGATACGCAGTATTTT.

The chain is built from TRBV13 and TRBJ1-5, with 7 bases that match TRBD1. The V segment lost 3 bases and the J segment 7 bases; nucleotides outside the gene matches: 3. Germline CDR1 PRHDT, CDR2 FYEKMQ (reference sequence). This CDR3 comprises 13 residues. The CDR3 loop reads CASSLDRIQPQHF. The CDR3 DNA follows: TGTGCCAGCAGCTTGGACAGGATCCAGCCCCAGCATTTT.

In this sample, this clone turned up a few times. The chain combines TRBV7-2 with TRBJ2-7; D ambiguous. Germline CDR1 reads SGHTA; CDR2 reads FQGNSA. The V gene lost 1 base and the J gene lost 4 bases, with 11 bases spanning the gap. There are 14 residues in the CDR3. CDR3: CASSLVEESYEQYF. In DNA form, the CDR3 reads TGTGCCAGCAGCTTAGTCGAGGAAAGTTACGAGCAGTACTTC.

This chain joins TRBV7-2 and TRBJ2-3; D gene unclear. The length of the CDR3 is 12 residues. Looked up from germline, CDR1 is SGHTA and CDR2 is FQGNSA. V was trimmed by 6 bases and J by 0 bases, leaving 4 bases between them. CDR3 amino acids: CASRLSTDTQYF. The CDR3 bases are TGTGCCAGCAGACTCAGCACAGATACGCAGTATTTT.

This clone was observed once. CDR3 residues: CASSVVGSGANVLTF. Written as DNA, the CDR3 is TGTGCCAGCAGCGTGGTTGGGTCTGGGGCCAACGTCCTGACTTTC. The rearrangement joins TRBV9 to TRBJ2-6; D is unclear. CDR3 length equals 15 residues. The V gene's germline CDR1 is SGDLS and CDR2 YYNGEE. The V end was cut by 2 bases, the J end by 1 base, with 7 bases between.

This clone was recorded once. V is TRBV10-3 and J is TRBJ2-7; D is undetermined. Trimming took 4 bases from V and 7 from J, leaving 8 bases between them. Germline CDR1 ENHRY, CDR2 SYGVKD. The CDR3 is 11 amino acids. CDR3 amino acids: CAISVGNEQYF. Here the CDR3 DNA reads TGTGCCATCAGTGTGGGGAATGAGCAGTACTTC.

This clone occurred a few times. V and J are TRBV5-1 and TRBJ2-1; D may be TRBD2 (6 bases). There are 15 residues in the CDR3. The ends were cut back, 1 base at V and 1 base at J, with 9 bases in the middle. Looked up from germline, CDR1 is SGHRS and CDR2 is YFSETQ. The CDR3 is CASSLWGDSYNEQFF. In DNA form, the CDR3 reads TGCGCCAGCAGCTTGTGGGGGGATTCCTACAATGAGCAGTTCTTC.

This clone was observed a few times. The rearrangement uses TRBV4-1 and TRBJ2-5, with D hard to call. CDR1 and CDR2 from the germline V gene are MGHRA and YSYEKL. The V and J ends lost 1 base and 0 bases respectively, with 9 bases between them. The CDR3 is 15 residues long. CDR3 residues: CASSQVPTHQETQYF. The CDR3 DNA follows: TGCGCCAGCAGCCAAGTCCCGACTCACCAAGAGACCCAGTACTTC.

The chain joins TRBV6-5 to TRBJ1-1; a possible D gene is TRBD1 (5 bases). This CDR3 has 13 amino acids. Germline V gene data show CDR1 as MNHEY and CDR2 as SVGAGI. The germline V and J ends were trimmed by 5 bases and 2 bases, with 9 bases remaining between them. CDR3 DNA sequence: TGTGCCAGCAGTCGCCAGGGTAACACTGAAGCTTTCTTT. It codes for CASSRQGNTEAFF.

The rearrangement links TRBV30 to TRBJ2-5, with D perhaps TRBD1 (5 bases). Germline lookup yields CDR1 GTSNPN and CDR2 SVGIG (reference sequence). CDR3 length: 13 amino acids. Deletions cut 0 bases from V and 5 bases from J, with 10 bases between. This CDR3 reads CAWSVQAGETQYF. DNA of the CDR3: TGTGCCTGGAGTGTACAGGCCGGTGAGACCCAGTACTTC.

This clone showed up just a few times. This sequence joins TRBV6-6 and TRBJ1-5; 10 nucleotides match TRBD1. CDR1 is MNHNY and CDR2 is SVGAGI in the germline V gene (reference sequence). V gave up 6 bases and J gave up 6 bases; unmatched junction bases: 11. This CDR3 has 16 amino acids. The CDR3 DNA reads TGTGCCAGCAGCCCAAGGGACAGGGGAGGAGGTCAGCCCCAGCATTTT. It codes for CASSPRDRGGGQPQHF.

V usage is TRBV15 and J usage is TRBJ2-7; TRBD1 or TRBD2 may be the D gene (5 bases each). The germline V and J ends were trimmed by 4 bases and 2 bases, with 15 bases remaining between them. In germline, CDR1 is LNHNV, CDR2 YYDKDF (reference sequence). The CDR3 extends over 15 amino acids. CDR3 in DNA: TGTGCCACCAGCATCTCCGCAGGGACCCCCTACGAGCAGTACTTC. As protein: CATSISAGTPYEQYF.

The chain is built from TRBV9 and TRBJ2-2; D unresolved. With 1 base removed from V and 5 bases from J, the gap between germline ends came to 15 bases. This CDR3 contains 16 residues. The germline CDR1 and CDR2 sequences are SGDLS and YYNGEE. The CDR3 region has the DNA TGTGCCAGCAGCGTAAATTGGGCAGACCCAACCGGGGAGCTGTTTTTT. Its protein product is CASSVNWADPTGELFF.

V and J are TRBV30 and TRBJ1-1; no firm D call. There are 13 residues in the CDR3. V gave up 0 bases and J gave up 5 bases, with 10 bases separating them. Germline V gives CDR1 GTSNPN, CDR2 SVGIG (reference sequence). CDR3 nucleotides: TGTGCCTGGAGTGTAGACCGAGCGACTGAAGCTTTCTTT. Translation: CAWSVDRATEAFF.